The sequence of this T cell receptor (beta chain) was determined in a study of blood T cell repertoires in COVID-19. Study context: COVID-19 samples from acute and convalescent phases originated in the United States, Italy and Spain.

In the original workflow: The assay estimated nucleated cells by amplifying reference gene primers. The repertoire was sequenced with immunoSEQ multiplex PCR; TCRdb's copy has only in-frame clones and lacks some. V and J calls and clone size are given by that table; D and trimming were obtained from the DNA. The repertoire holds about 290,000 clones, with roughly 86% as singletons. Germline loops: CDR1 LNHDA, CDR2 SQIVND (reference sequence). V was pared by 5 bases and J by 0 bases, with 14 bases between. The CDR3 consists of 15 residues. Enrolment of Seattle patients took place during active infection, and they were followed longitudinally.

Sequencing was performed on peripheral blood. This TCR was sampled from a woman aged 25 to 39 with COVID-19, enrolled during active disease. The rearrangement links TRBV19 to TRBJ2-7, with D maybe TRBD2 (6 bases). For the CDR3, the DNA is TGTGCCAGTAGTCCCAGCGGGTTTGTCTCCTACGAGCAGTACTTC. Translating gives CASSPSGFVSYEQYF.